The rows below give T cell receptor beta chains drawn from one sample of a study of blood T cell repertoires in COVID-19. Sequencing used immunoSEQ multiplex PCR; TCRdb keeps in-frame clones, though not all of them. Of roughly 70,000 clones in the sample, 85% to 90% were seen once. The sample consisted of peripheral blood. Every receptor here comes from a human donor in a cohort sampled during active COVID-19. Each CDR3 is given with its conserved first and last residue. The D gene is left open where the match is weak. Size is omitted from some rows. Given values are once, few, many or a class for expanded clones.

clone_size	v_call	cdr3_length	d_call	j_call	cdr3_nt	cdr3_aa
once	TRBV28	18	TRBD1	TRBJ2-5	TGTGCCAGCAGTCCCACCTCCCGGGACAGCTTGTACCAAGAGACCCAGTACTTC	CASSPTSRDSLYQETQYF
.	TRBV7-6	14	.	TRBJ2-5	TGTGCCAGCAGCCAAAGCAGGGTACAAGAGACCCAGTACTTC	CASSQSRVQETQYF
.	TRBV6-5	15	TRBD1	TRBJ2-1	TGTGCCAGCAGTTACGGACAGGGCCCAAGAGGTGAGCAGTTCTTC	CASSYGQGPRGEQFF
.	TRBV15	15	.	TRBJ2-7	TGTGCCACCAGCAGAGACTCGGCAGGGTCGGGCGAGCAGTACTTC	CATSRDSAGSGEQYF
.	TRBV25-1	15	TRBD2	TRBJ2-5	TGTGCCAGCAGTGACCCCGGGACTAGCTTAGAGACCCAGTACTTC	CASSDPGTSLETQYF
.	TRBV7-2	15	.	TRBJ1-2	TGTGCCAGCAGCCCTAAGGTCGGCGGGGGGGAGGGCTACACCTTC	CASSPKVGGGEGYTF
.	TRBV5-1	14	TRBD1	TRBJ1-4	TGCGCCAGCAGCTTACAGGGGACTAATGAAAAACTGTTTTTT	CASSLQGTNEKLFF
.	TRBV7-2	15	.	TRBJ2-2	TGTGCCAGCAGCCCCACGGGGGCGAACACCGGGGAGCTGTTTTTT	CASSPTGANTGELFF
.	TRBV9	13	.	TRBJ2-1	TGTGCCAGCAGTGAAACGGGAGTCAATGAGCAGTTCTTC	CASSETGVNEQFF
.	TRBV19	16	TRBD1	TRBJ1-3	TGTGCCAGTAGTGGAACAGGGGTGGGGTACGGAAACACCATATATTTT	CASSGTGVGYGNTIYF
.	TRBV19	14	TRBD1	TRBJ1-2	TGTGCCAGTTCCCCTCGGACAGGCTACTATGGCTACACCTTC	CASSPRTGYYGYTF
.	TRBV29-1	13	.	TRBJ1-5	TGCAGCGTGTTCGAGGGCGGCAATCAGCCCCAGCATTTT	CSVFEGGNQPQHF
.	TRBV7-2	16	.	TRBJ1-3	TGTGCCAGCAGCTTAACAGATTTTAGCTCTGGAAACACCATATATTTT	CASSLTDFSSGNTIYF
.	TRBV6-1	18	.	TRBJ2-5	TGTGCCAGCAGTGAGAATAGGGTTGCGGAGGCTGGGCAGAAGACCCAGTACTTC	CASSENRVAEAGQKTQYF
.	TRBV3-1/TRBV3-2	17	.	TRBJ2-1	TGTGCCAGCAGCCAAGAGCTTCTAGCAATTTCCTACAATGAGCAGTTCTTC	CASSQELLAISYNEQFF
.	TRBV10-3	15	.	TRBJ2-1	TGTGCCATCAGTGAGTCTGGGCCTTCCTACAATGAGCAGTTCTTC	CAISESGPSYNEQFF
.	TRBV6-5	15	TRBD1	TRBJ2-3	TGTGCCAGCAGAGCGACAGGGGGCGCGGCGGATACGCAGTATTTT	CASRATGGAADTQYF
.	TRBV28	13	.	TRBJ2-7	TGTGCCAGCACCGATGGGCGGGCCTACGAGCAGTACTTC	CASTDGRAYEQYF
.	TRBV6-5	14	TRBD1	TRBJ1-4	TGTGCCAGCAGTTACTCGGGACAGGGGGAAAAACTGTTTTTT	CASSYSGQGEKLFF
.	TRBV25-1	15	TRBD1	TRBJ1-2	TGTGCCAGCAGTGATAGGGGGACAGGGGGACGTGGCTACACCTTC	CASSDRGTGGRGYTF
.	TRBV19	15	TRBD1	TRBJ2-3	TGTGCCAGTAGTAAGGGGGCCAGAACCACAGATACGCAGTATTTT	CASSKGARTTDTQYF
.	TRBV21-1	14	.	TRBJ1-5	TGTGCCAGCAGCAAGGGGACAGGGATACAGCCCCAGCATTTT	CASSKGTGIQPQHF
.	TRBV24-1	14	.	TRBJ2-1	TGTGCCACCAGTGATTTCGGAGGGATCAATGAGCAGTTCTTC	CATSDFGGINEQFF
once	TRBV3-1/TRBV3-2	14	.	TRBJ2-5	TGTGCCAGCAGCCCCCGGGGAGCCACGGAGACCCAGTACTTC	CASSPRGATETQYF
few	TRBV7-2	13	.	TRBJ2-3	TGTGCCAGCAGCTTTCAGGGAACAGATACGCAGTATTTT	CASSFQGTDTQYF
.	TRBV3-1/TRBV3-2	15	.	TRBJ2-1	TGTGCCAGCAGCCCGGACCAAATACAGGGCCTTGAGCAGTTCTTC	CASSPDQIQGLEQFF
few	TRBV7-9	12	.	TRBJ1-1	TGTGCCAGCAGCTTATTAGGGGATGAAGCTTTCTTT	CASSLLGDEAFF
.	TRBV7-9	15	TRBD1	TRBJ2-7	TGTGCCAGCAGCTCACCCACGACAGGGACCTACGAGCAGTACTTC	CASSSPTTGTYEQYF
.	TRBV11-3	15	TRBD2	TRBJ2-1	TGTGCCAGCAGCTTATCCCCTAGCGGGAGTAATGAGCAGTTCTTC	CASSLSPSGSNEQFF
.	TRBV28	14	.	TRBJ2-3	TGTGCCAGCAGTTTTGGCGGGAGCACAGATACGCAGTATTTT	CASSFGGSTDTQYF
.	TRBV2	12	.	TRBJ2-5	TGTGCCAGCATAGGACTGCAAGAGACCCAGTACTTC	CASIGLQETQYF
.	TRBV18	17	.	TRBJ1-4	TGTGCCAGCTCACCCGTACAGGGCTGGGCAACTAATGAAAAACTGTTTTTT	CASSPVQGWATNEKLFF
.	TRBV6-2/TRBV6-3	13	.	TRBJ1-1	TGTGCCAGCAGTTACGTTTCTAACACTGAAGCTTTCTTT	CASSYVSNTEAFF
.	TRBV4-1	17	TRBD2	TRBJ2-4	TGCGCCAGCAGGCCCGTGGGGCGGGAGCGGGAGAGAAACATTCAGTACTTC	CASRPVGRERERNIQYF
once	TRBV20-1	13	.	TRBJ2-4	TGCAGTGCTAGTTGGGGGCGCGATAACATTCAGTACTTC	CSASWGRDNIQYF
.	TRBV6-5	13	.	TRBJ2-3	TGTGCCAGCAGTACGAGCGTTGCAGATACGCAGTATTTT	CASSTSVADTQYF
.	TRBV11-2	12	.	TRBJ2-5	TGTGCCAGCAGCTCTCACCAAGAGACCCAGTACTTC	CASSSHQETQYF
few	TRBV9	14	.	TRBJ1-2	TGTGCCAGCAGCGTAGGAGGGCAGAACTATGGCTACACCTTC	CASSVGGQNYGYTF
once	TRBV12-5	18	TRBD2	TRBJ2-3	TGTGCTAGTGCCCAGGGCCTAGCGGGAGGGATACGCACAGATACGCAGTATTTT	CASAQGLAGGIRTDTQYF
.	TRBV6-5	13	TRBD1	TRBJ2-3	TGTGCCAGCAGTTACGCGACAGGGGGCACGCAGTATTTT	CASSYATGGTQYF
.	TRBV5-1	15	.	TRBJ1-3	TGCGCCAGCAGCCCACAACAGGGAGCTGGAAACACCATATATTTT	CASSPQQGAGNTIYF
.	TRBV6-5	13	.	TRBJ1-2	TGTGCCAGCACCCCTACCGTTAACTATGGCTACACCTTC	CASTPTVNYGYTF
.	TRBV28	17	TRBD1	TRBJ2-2	TGTGCCAGCAGTTTTTCCGGGACAGAGACGAACACCGGGGAGCTGTTTTTT	CASSFSGTETNTGELFF
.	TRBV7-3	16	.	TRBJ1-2	TGTGCCAGCAGCTTGAACCCTGCCGCGGGAGGAGGAGGCTACACCTTC	CASSLNPAAGGGGYTF
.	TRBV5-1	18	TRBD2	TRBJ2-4	TGCGCCAGCAGCTACGGACTAGCGGCTGGGGAGCGCAAAAACATTCAGTACTTC	CASSYGLAAGERKNIQYF
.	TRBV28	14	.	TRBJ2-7	TGTGCCAGCTCCAGTTTGGACAGCTCCTACGAGCAGTACTTC	CASSSLDSSYEQYF
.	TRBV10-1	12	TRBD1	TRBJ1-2	TGCGCCAGCAGTCAGGACAGGGCGGCCTACACCTTC	CASSQDRAAYTF
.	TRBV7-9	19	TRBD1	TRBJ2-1	TGTGCCAGCAGCGGCCGGGACAGGGGGATCGGGCGGGAGTTCGGGGAGCAGTTCTTC	CASSGRDRGIGREFGEQFF
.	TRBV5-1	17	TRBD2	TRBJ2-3	TGCGCCAGCAGCTTAGCTAGCGGGAGTGGTGGCACAGATACGCAGTATTTT	CASSLASGSGGTDTQYF